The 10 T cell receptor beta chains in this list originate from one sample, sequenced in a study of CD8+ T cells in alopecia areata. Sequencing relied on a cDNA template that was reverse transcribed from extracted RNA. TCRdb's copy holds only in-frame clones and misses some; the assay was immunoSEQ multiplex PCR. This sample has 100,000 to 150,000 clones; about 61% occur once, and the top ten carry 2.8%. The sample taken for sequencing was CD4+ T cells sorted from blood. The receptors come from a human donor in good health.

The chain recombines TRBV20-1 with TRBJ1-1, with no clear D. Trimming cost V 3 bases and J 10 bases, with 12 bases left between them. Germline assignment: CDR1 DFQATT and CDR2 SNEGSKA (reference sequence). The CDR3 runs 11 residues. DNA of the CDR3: TGCAGTGCTAGTCAAGGCCCCCGAGCTTTCTTT. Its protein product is CSASQGPRAFF.

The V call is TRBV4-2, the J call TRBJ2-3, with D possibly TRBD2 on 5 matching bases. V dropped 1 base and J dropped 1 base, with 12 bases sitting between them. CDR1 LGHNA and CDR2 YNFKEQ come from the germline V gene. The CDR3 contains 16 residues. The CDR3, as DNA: TGTGCCAGCAGCCAAGGGAGGCGTAGCGGCACAGATACGCAGTATTTT. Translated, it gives CASSQGRRSGTDTQYF.

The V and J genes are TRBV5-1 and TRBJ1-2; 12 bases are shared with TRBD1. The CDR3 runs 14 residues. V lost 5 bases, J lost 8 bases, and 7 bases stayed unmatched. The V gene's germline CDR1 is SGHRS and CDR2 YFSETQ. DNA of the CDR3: TGCGCCAGCAGGAGCGGGACAGGGGGCGCCGGCTACACCTTC. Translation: CASRSGTGGAGYTF.

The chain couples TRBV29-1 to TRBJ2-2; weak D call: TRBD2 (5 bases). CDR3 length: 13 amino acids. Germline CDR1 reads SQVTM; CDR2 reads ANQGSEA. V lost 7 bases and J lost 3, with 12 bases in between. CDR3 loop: CSAGLVHTGELFF. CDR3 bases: TGCAGCGCTGGACTGGTCCACACCGGGGAGCTGTTTTTT.

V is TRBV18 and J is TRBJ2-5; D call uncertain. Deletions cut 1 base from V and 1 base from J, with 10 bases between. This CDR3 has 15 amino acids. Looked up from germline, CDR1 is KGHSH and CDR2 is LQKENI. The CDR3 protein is CASSPQAVGQETQYF. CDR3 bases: TGTGCCAGCTCACCACAGGCCGTGGGCCAAGAGACCCAGTACTTC.

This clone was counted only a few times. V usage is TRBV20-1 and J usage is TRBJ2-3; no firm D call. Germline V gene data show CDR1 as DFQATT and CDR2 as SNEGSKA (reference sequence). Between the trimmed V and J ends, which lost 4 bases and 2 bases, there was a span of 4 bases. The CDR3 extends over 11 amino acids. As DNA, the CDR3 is TGCAGTGCTAAAATCACAGATACGCAGTATTTT. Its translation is CSAKITDTQYF.

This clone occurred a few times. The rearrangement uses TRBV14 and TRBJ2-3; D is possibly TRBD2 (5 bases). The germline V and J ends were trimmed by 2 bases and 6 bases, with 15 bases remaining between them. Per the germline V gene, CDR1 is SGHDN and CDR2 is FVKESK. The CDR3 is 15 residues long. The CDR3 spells CASSQILARADTQYF. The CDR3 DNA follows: TGTGCCAGCAGCCAAATTTTAGCGAGGGCGGATACGCAGTATTTT. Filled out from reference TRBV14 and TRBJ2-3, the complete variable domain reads EAGVTQFPSHSVIEKGQTVTLRCDPISGHDNLYWYRRVMGKEIKFLLHFVKESKQDESGMPNNRFLAERTGGTYSTLKVQPAELEDSGVYFCASSQILARADTQYFGPGTRLTVL.

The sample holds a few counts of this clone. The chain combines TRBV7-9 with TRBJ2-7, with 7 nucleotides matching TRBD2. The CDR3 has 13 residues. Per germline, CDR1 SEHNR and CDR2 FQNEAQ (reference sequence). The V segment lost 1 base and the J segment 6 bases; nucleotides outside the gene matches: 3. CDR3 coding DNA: TGTGCCAGCAGCTTAGGGCTAGCGGCCGAGCAGTACTTC. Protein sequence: CASSLGLAAEQYF.

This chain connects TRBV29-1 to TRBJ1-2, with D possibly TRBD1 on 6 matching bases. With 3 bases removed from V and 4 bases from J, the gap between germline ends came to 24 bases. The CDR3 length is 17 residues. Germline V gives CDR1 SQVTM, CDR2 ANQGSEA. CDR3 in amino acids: CSVDRGGSRGAVYGYTF. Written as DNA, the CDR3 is TGCAGCGTTGATCGGGGGGGGTCCCGGGGGGCTGTCTATGGCTACACCTTC. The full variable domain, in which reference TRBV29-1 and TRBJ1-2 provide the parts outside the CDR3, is SAVISQKPSRDICQRGTSLTIQCQVDSQVTMMFWYRQQPGQSLTLIATANQGSEATYESGFVIDKFPISRPNLTFSTLTVSNMSPEDSSIYLCSVDRGGSRGAVYGYTFGSGTRLTVV.

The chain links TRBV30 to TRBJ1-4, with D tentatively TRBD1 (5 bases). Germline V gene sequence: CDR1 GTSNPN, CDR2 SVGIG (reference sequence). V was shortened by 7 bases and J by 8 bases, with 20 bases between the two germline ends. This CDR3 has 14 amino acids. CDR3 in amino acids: CALTERGRGEKLFF. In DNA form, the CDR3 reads TGTGCCTTAACGGAGAGGGGCAGAGGGGAAAAACTGTTTTTT.